These 23 T cell receptor beta chains share one sample of origin, sequenced in a study of identical twins. One entry per CDR3 protein results from TCRdb running MiXCR on the 5' RACE reads. The profile covers about 220,000 distinct CDR3 sequences, with approximately 7.3% appearing a single time and 5.4% taken by the ten largest. This sample was also put to use in a study of yellow fever vaccine responses in identical twins.

The specimen was CD8+ T cells sorted from blood. The receptors were gathered from a woman under 30 in good health.

The J gene is TRBJ2-5, the V gene TRBV5-1; the D gene is possibly TRBD1 (5 bases). The V end lost 1 base, the J end lost 5 bases, and 12 bases lay between the germline ends. In germline, CDR1 is SGHRS, CDR2 YFSETQ. This CDR3 region has 14 residues. CDR3 amino acids: CASSLRGVGETQYF. DNA of the CDR3: TGCGCCAGCAGCTTGAGGGGCGTGGGGGAGACCCAGTACTTC.

CDR3 nucleotides: TGCGCCAGCAGCCAGGACAGGGGGCCGGGGTGGCCCCAGCATTTT. This gives the protein CASSQDRGPGWPQHF. The chain is built from TRBV4-1 and TRBJ1-5; 11 nucleotides line up with TRBD1. CDR3 length equals 15 residues. CDR1 is MGHRA, CDR2 YSYEKL, per germline. V lost 3 bases, J lost 9 bases, and 7 bases stayed unmatched.

In this sample, this clonotype turned up once. V and J are TRBV6-1 and TRBJ2-7, with D perhaps assigned TRBD1 or TRBD2 (5 bases each). V was clipped by 10 bases and J by 3 bases, with 19 bases between them. CDR1 is MNHNS, CDR2 SASEGT, per germline. The CDR3 covers 14 residues. CDR3 in amino acids: CATEWGVRGYEQYV. CDR3 DNA: TGTGCCACCGAGTGGGGCGTTCGGGGCTACGAGCAGTACGTC.

Many counts were recorded for this clonotype. This chain links TRBV28 with TRBJ2-3; 8 bases are a match to TRBD2. J gave up 3 bases and V 7 bases, and 6 bases lay outside the gene matches. The germline CDR1 and CDR2 sequences are MDHEN and SYDVKM. The CDR3 is made up of 14 amino acids. The CDR3 sequence is CASKPQRETDTQYF. The CDR3, as DNA: TGTGCCAGCAAACCACAGCGGGAGACAGATACGCAGTATTTT. Full variable domain (rest looked up from reference TRBV28 and TRBJ2-3): DVKVTQSSRYLVKRTGEKVFLECVQDMDHENMFWYRQDPGLGLRLIYFSYDVKMKEKGDIPEGYSVSREKKERFSLILESASTNQTSMYLCASKPQRETDTQYFGPGTRLTVL.

The V call is TRBV27, the J call TRBJ2-3, with 9 bases fitting TRBD2. From germline, CDR1 is MNHEY and CDR2 SMNVEV (reference sequence). This CDR3 has 15 residues. With 0 bases clipped from V and 4 bases from J, the junction kept 2 bases outside the gene matches. This CDR3 reads CASSLSAGGADTQYF. The CDR3 bases are TGTGCCAGCAGTTTATCGGCGGGGGGGGCAGATACGCAGTATTTT.

In its sample, this clonotype was seen a few times. This sequence joins TRBV6-2 or TRBV6-3 and TRBJ2-5; D possibly uses TRBD1 or TRBD2 (6 bases each). V was pared by 0 bases and J by 5 bases, with 10 bases between. This CDR3 comprises 14 residues. Germline assignment: CDR1 MNHEY and CDR2 SVGEGT. The CDR3 DNA reads as TGTGCCAGCAGTTACTCGTGGGGGGCGGAGACCCAGTACTTC. Translated: CASSYSWGAETQYF.

This clonotype was seen many times. The chain is built from TRBV3-1 and TRBJ2-1, with 9 bases that match TRBD2. Germline V CDR1 and CDR2: LGHDT, YNNKEL (reference sequence). The V segment lost 2 bases and the J segment 4 bases; nucleotides outside the gene matches: 9. The CDR3 length is 17 residues. The CDR3: CASSQFLAGHSYNEQFF. In DNA form, the CDR3 reads TGTGCCAGCAGCCAATTCCTAGCGGGACACTCGTACAATGAGCAGTTCTTC.

The chain carries TRBV9 and TRBJ1-1, with 9 bases fitting TRBD1. The CDR3 consists of 15 residues. The J segment lost 4 bases and the V segment lost 0 bases, leaving 4 bases of the junction unmatched. Germline CDR1 SGDLS, CDR2 YYNGEE. In DNA form, the CDR3 reads TGTGCCAGCAGCGTAGTCGACAGGGGGGGCACTGAAGCTTTCTTT. This codes for CASSVVDRGGTEAFF. The whole variable domain, remainder taken from reference TRBV9 and TRBJ1-1, is DSGVTQTPKHLITATGQRVTLRCSPRSGDLSVYWYQQSLDQGLQFLIQYYNGEERAKGNILERFSAQQFPDLHSELNLSSLELGDSALYFCASSVVDRGGTEAFFGQGTRLTVV.

There are a few counts of this clonotype. The rearrangement joins TRBV11-2 to TRBJ2-7; D is ambiguous. The CDR3 extends over 14 amino acids. The germline gives CDR1 SGHAT, CDR2 FQNNGV. The ends were cut back, 5 bases at V and 4 bases at J, with 15 bases in the middle. The CDR3 is CASSGPPGRYEQYF. CDR3 nucleotide sequence: TGTGCCAGCAGCGGACCGCCGGGTCGGTACGAGCAGTACTTC.

This clonotype showed up many times. The chain recombines TRBV25-1 with TRBJ2-1; D not resolved. CDR3 size: 12 residues. V gave up 1 base and J gave up 5 bases, with 3 bases separating them. Per the germline V gene, CDR1 is MGHDK and CDR2 is SYGVNS. The CDR3 coding sequence is TGTGCCAGCAGTGAATCGGACAATGAGCAGTTCTTC. Its protein is CASSESDNEQFF.

This clonotype was detected ten times or more. The chain carries TRBV3-1 and TRBJ1-4; unclear D gene. Trimming pared 1 base from V and 10 bases from J, leaving 10 bases between. This CDR3 contains 13 residues. Germline lookup yields CDR1 LGHDT and CDR2 YNNKEL (reference sequence). The CDR3 DNA follows: TGTGCCAGCAGCCAAGGGGCCGGCGGAAAACTGTTTTTT. Its protein is CASSQGAGGKLFF.

The V call is TRBV29-1, the J call TRBJ1-2; 7 bases are a match to TRBD1. The CDR3 extends over 15 amino acids. The V gene end was trimmed by 1 base and the J gene end by 3 bases; junction bases not matched to a gene: 8. Germline CDR1 SQVTM, CDR2 ANQGSEA. The CDR3 spells CSVEGRQGRDYGYTF. For the CDR3, the DNA is TGCAGCGTTGAAGGCAGACAGGGAAGAGACTATGGCTACACCTTC. The variable domain in full, with the rest retrieved from reference TRBV29-1 and TRBJ1-2, is SAVISQKPSRDICQRGTSLTIQCQVDSQVTMMFWYRQQPGQSLTLIATANQGSEATYESGFVIDKFPISRPNLTFSTLTVSNMSPEDSSIYLCSVEGRQGRDYGYTFGSGTRLTVV.

The table lists this clonotype with many counts. The gene calls are TRBV7-3 and TRBJ2-1; perhaps TRBD1 as D (6 bases). This CDR3 spans 13 amino acids. From germline, CDR1 is SGHTA and CDR2 FQGTGA. V was cut by 4 bases and J by 7 bases, with 11 bases left in between. The CDR3 protein is CASSSLTGNEQFF. In nucleotides, the CDR3 is TGTGCCAGCAGCTCGCTAACAGGGAATGAGCAGTTCTTC.

This clonotype was recorded many times. V is TRBV4-1 and J is TRBJ1-5, with 7 bases identical to TRBD1. The V segment lost 3 bases and the J segment 6 bases; nucleotides outside the gene matches: 5. Germline-derived CDR1 and CDR2 are MGHRA and YSYEKL. This CDR3 comprises 14 residues. The CDR3 loop is CASSQGGGSQPQHF. The CDR3 nucleotides read TGCGCCAGCAGCCAGGGAGGGGGCTCTCAGCCCCAGCATTTT.

The chain couples TRBV12-3 or TRBV12-4 to TRBJ2-2; D is unresolved. The CDR3 is 13 residues long. Trimming stripped 3 bases from V and 3 bases from J, with 5 bases between. CDR3 in DNA: TGTGCCAGCAGTTTGGTCTACACCGGGGAGCTGTTTTTT. This translates into CASSLVYTGELFF.

This clonotype was observed once. The chain has TRBV4-1 and TRBJ2-7; D may be TRBD1 (6 bases). V lost 4 bases, J lost 3 bases, and 13 bases lay in between. Germline CDR1 MGHRA, CDR2 YSYEKL. The CDR3 spans 14 residues. CDR3 coding DNA: TGCGCCAGCAGCCCTGGGACATTCTTCTACGAGCAGTACTTC. It codes for CASSPGTFFYEQYF.

The rearrangement links TRBV7-2 to TRBJ2-5; the D call may be TRBD1 or TRBD2 (5 bases each). The CDR3 totals 15 residues. V dropped 3 bases and J dropped 5 bases, with 16 bases sitting between them. Germline V lookup: CDR1 SGHTA, CDR2 FQGNSA. CDR3 coding DNA: TGTGCCAGCAGCTTTAACCCCGGGGCCCCGGAGACCCAGTACTTC. It specifies CASSFNPGAPETQYF.

This clonotype was counted ten times or more. V is TRBV3-1 and J is TRBJ2-1, with D maybe TRBD1 (5 bases). Per the germline V gene, CDR1 is LGHDT and CDR2 is YNNKEL (reference sequence). This CDR3 region has 14 residues. V was cut by 0 bases and J by 8 bases, with 11 bases left in between. CDR3 region: CASSQDSRVHEQFF. In DNA, the CDR3 is TGTGCCAGCAGCCAAGATTCCAGGGTCCATGAGCAGTTCTTC.

This clonotype was detected only a few times. This sequence joins TRBV28 and TRBJ2-5; D not resolved. Per the germline V gene, CDR1 is MDHEN and CDR2 is SYDVKM. V gave up 4 bases and J gave up 1 base, with 16 bases separating them. The CDR3 sequence is 16 residues long. CDR3 in amino acids: CASSSQQPILQETQYF. CDR3 in DNA: TGTGCCAGCAGTTCGCAGCAGCCCATTCTCCAAGAGACCCAGTACTTC.

This clonotype was picked up many times. This chain connects TRBV7-9 to TRBJ2-1; 12 bases are a match to TRBD2. The CDR3 is 15 residues long. Per germline, CDR1 SEHNR and CDR2 FQNEAQ (reference sequence). The V segment lost 7 bases and the J segment 7 bases; nucleotides outside the gene matches: 8. In DNA form, the CDR3 reads TGTGCCAGCACCTCCCCTAGCGGGGGGGCAAATGAGCAGTTCTTC. This encodes CASTSPSGGANEQFF.

V and J are TRBV6-5 and TRBJ2-2, with D perhaps matching TRBD1 (5 bases). The germline CDR1 and CDR2 sequences are MNHEY and SVGAGI. Trimming took off 0 bases at V and 7 bases at J, with 12 bases between the two ends. The CDR3 totals 15 residues. CDR3 loop: CASSYSIGANGELFF. CDR3 coding DNA: TGTGCCAGCAGTTACTCGATAGGGGCAAACGGGGAGCTGTTTTTT.

This clonotype showed up many times. J is TRBJ2-3 and V is TRBV2, with D perhaps matching TRBD1 or TRBD2 (5 bases each). The V gene lost 3 bases and the J gene lost 2 bases, with 12 bases spanning the gap. CDR1 SNHLY and CDR2 FYNNEI come from the germline V gene. CDR3 length equals 15 residues. CDR3 coding DNA: TGTGCCAGCAGTGAGAACAGAGGGGCCACAGATACGCAGTATTTT. It is translated as CASSENRGATDTQYF. The whole variable domain, filled in from reference TRBV2 and TRBJ2-3, reads EPEVTQTPSHQVTQMGQEVILRCVPISNHLYFYWYRQILGQKVEFLVSFYNNEISEKSEIFDDQFSVERPDGSNFTLKIRSTKLEDSAMYFCASSENRGATDTQYFGPGTRLTVL.

V gene TRBV28 combines with J gene TRBJ1-5, with D unclear. V lost 5 bases and J lost 6, with 17 bases in between. Germline CDR1 reads MDHEN; CDR2 reads SYDVKM. The CDR3 totals 15 residues. CDR3 coding DNA: TGTGCCAGCAGTCCGCTGTCCGGAGTTTTTCAGCCCCAGCATTTT. Amino acids: CASSPLSGVFQPQHF.